This T cell receptor (beta chain) appears in the sequencing data of a study of radiation and T cells in renal cell carcinoma. Study findings and constraints: Top tumor clonotypes rose in blood 2 weeks post-radiation, then contracted. Baseline intratumoral clonotype presence is unknown without pretreatment biopsies.

Points on this clone: Its antigen is not identified.

Trimming cost V 4 bases and J 2 bases; bases outside gene matches: 21. This CDR3 spans 22 amino acids. Germline lookup yields CDR1 MNHGY and CDR2 SVAAGI. Sample time point: blood 2 weeks post-SBRT. Treatment meaning: 15 Gy SBRT to primary tumor, nephrectomy 4 weeks later. Radiation-treated patients gave blood at baseline, week 2 and week 4. Clear cell pathology was present in this patient's renal cell carcinoma. Only in-frame clones appear in the TCRdb table, and some are missing; sequencing was by immunoSEQ multiplex PCR. The data show roughly 130,000 clones, 85% to 90% seen once. This rearrangement joins TRBV6-9 to TRBJ2-3; 13 bases line up with TRBD2. The source is a woman in her sixties or seventies with renal cell carcinoma. The sample was blood, taken from a patient whose treatment included radiotherapy and nephrectomy. DNA of the CDR3: TGTGCCAGCAGTTTTTCCTCCACCGTGAGACTAGCGGGGGGCTTCCCCACAGATACGCAGTATTTT. Encoded protein: CASSFSSTVRLAGGFPTDTQYF.